One sample yielded the 12 T cell receptor beta chains listed below, sequenced in a study of spatial heterogeneity in lung cancer. TCRdb redid the calling of the 5' RACE reads with MiXCR, one entry per CDR3 protein. The sample carries about 50,000 distinct CDR3 sequences, less than 9% recorded once. The time point here: sample taken at primary tumor resection. The input material, whole RNA from tumor, nontumor lung or frozen PBMC, was sequenced unsorted. Sequencing used PBMCs, obtained at surgery. Source of these receptors: a female donor with early-stage non-small cell lung cancer.

This clonotype was seen only a few times. CDR3 residues: CASSFRGNTEAFF. The CDR3 bases are TGTGCCAGCAGCTTCCGCGGGAACACTGAAGCTTTCTTT. This chain joins TRBV5-6 and TRBJ1-1; D is ambiguous. This CDR3 contains 13 residues. Germline CDR1 SGHDT, CDR2 YYEEEE. V dropped 2 bases and J dropped 1 base, with 6 bases sitting between them.

The V gene is TRBV7-9, the J gene TRBJ1-4; 11 bases are shared with TRBD1. The CDR3 covers 18 residues. Germline V lookup: CDR1 SEHNR, CDR2 FQNEAQ (reference sequence). Trimming removed 6 bases from V and 2 bases from J; junction bases left unmatched: 11. The CDR3 DNA reads TGTGCCAGCAGTACCTCCGGGACAGGGGGACTTACTAATGAAAAACTGTTTTTT. It codes for CASSTSGTGGLTNEKLFF.

In its sample, this clonotype was seen many times. The rearrangement links TRBV28 to TRBJ1-6; D gene ambiguous. This CDR3 contains 16 residues. V was clipped by 7 bases and J by 0 bases, with 13 bases between them. Germline CDR1 reads MDHEN; CDR2 reads SYDVKM. The CDR3 bases are TGTGCCAGCACCAGCGGACCCTACTCCTATAATTCACCCCTCCACTTT. The encoded protein is CASTSGPYSYNSPLHF.

At least ten counts were recorded for this clonotype. The V and J genes are TRBV5-1 and TRBJ2-7; 8 positions match TRBD1. The CDR3 consists of 17 residues. Germline V CDR1 and CDR2: SGHRS, YFSETQ. The V gene end was trimmed by 3 bases and the J gene end by 0 bases; junction bases not matched to a gene: 11. CDR3 DNA sequence: TGCGCCAGCAGCTCACCCCCGGGACAGGATTTCTCCTACGAGCAGTACTTC. Translating gives CASSSPPGQDFSYEQYF.

This clonotype was detected only a few times. The chain recombines TRBV19 with TRBJ1-3, with TRBD1 matching 7 bases. Germline assignment: CDR1 LNHDA and CDR2 SQIVND (reference sequence). The CDR3 has 14 amino acids. V trimming: 10 bases; J trimming: 10 bases; junction bases outside the gene matches: 16. As DNA, the CDR3 is TGTGCCACTCGCCGGGACAGCGACCTTGGGACCATATATTTT. It specifies CATRRDSDLGTIYF.

This sequence joins TRBV7-2 and TRBJ2-1, with a possible D match to TRBD2 (7 bases). Germline V gene lookup returns CDR1 SGHTA and CDR2 FQGNSA. V shed 5 bases and J shed 8 bases, with 22 bases lying between them. The length of the CDR3 is 16 residues. CDR3 nucleotides: TGTGCCAGCAGCGCAGGGTTGAGGGGGGGCCTGGATGAGCAGTTCTTC. Its translation: CASSAGLRGGLDEQFF.

This clonotype came up many times. The chain employs TRBV29-1 and TRBJ2-7; 8 bases map to TRBD1. With 6 bases clipped from V and 13 bases from J, the junction kept 14 bases outside the gene matches. The germline CDR1 and CDR2 sequences are SQVTM and ANQGSEA. This CDR3 has 12 residues. The DNA of the CDR3 is TGCAGCGTGAACTCCGGGACAGGTAGCCGATACTTC. It specifies CSVNSGTGSRYF.

Ten or more counts support this clonotype. The chain joins TRBV9 to TRBJ2-3; 7 positions match TRBD1. J lost 1 base, V lost 2 bases, and 4 bases had no gene match. Germline V gene lookup returns CDR1 SGDLS and CDR2 YYNGEE. The CDR3 contains 15 residues. Written as DNA, the CDR3 is TGTGCCAGCAGCGTTAGTACAGGGGGCACAGATACGCAGTATTTT. Residues: CASSVSTGGTDTQYF.

The rearrangement uses TRBV15 and TRBJ1-3, with D tentatively TRBD1 (6 bases). V lost 3 bases to trimming and J lost 7 bases, with 19 bases between them. The CDR3 contains 16 residues. Germline lookup yields CDR1 LNHNV and CDR2 YYDKDF (reference sequence). The CDR3 DNA is TGTGCCACCAGCAGGGGAAGAGGACAGAGTCTTAACACCATATATTTT. Translating it yields CATSRGRGQSLNTIYF.

The sample holds many counts of this clonotype. CDR3 nucleotide sequence: TGCAGCGTTTATCCCGGACATTCTGGAACTTTCTTT. Its protein is CSVYPGHSGTFF. The V and J genes are TRBV29-1 and TRBJ1-1, with a possible D match to TRBD1 (5 bases). The germline V gene encodes CDR1 SQVTM and CDR2 ANQGSEA. V lost 5 bases to trimming and J lost 12 bases, with 19 bases between them. The CDR3 is made up of 12 amino acids.

This clonotype has a handful of counts. V and J are TRBV7-9 and TRBJ1-5; 8 bases are a match to TRBD1. J lost 0 bases, V lost 1 base, and 5 bases had no gene match. CDR1 is SEHNR, CDR2 FQNEAQ, per germline (reference sequence). The CDR3 spans 17 residues. The CDR3 nucleotides read TGTGCCAGCAGCTTAGGGACAGGGCTCGATAGCAATCAGCCCCAGCATTTT. Translated: CASSLGTGLDSNQPQHF.

This clonotype was observed a few times. This chain joins TRBV7-9 and TRBJ1-3; possibly TRBD1 for D (5 bases). In germline, CDR1 is SEHNR, CDR2 FQNEAQ (reference sequence). V lost 5 bases, J lost 2 bases, and 13 bases lay in between. This CDR3 has 15 residues. Here the CDR3 reads CASSRSLGAGNTIYF. Here the CDR3 DNA reads TGTGCCAGCAGCAGATCCCTAGGGGCTGGAAACACCATATATTTT.